These 5 T cell receptor beta chains came from one sample sequenced in a study of vaccination and CD4 T cells after COVID-19 (dated by TCRdb to the early 2020s). Antigens for these TCRs are unknown. Interpreted using the paper, the treatment or condition label stands for: roughly 10-day PBMC culture with coronavirus spike peptide pools or control peptides (ViraFEST assay). CD4+ T cells from unexposed donors were collected before the COVID-19 pandemic (2011-2018). Preparation of the library involved PCR. TCRdb shows the sequencer as Illumina iSeq 100. DNA from cultured CD4+ T cells was subjected to TCR sequencing with the Oncomine TCR Beta short-read assay at the Johns Hopkins FTIC core. TCRdb applied fastp at Q25 and MiXCR to the public reads, then kept only in-frame beta chains. Rows with one shared CDR3 protein collapse into an entry with the most common genes and DNA. The sample profile shows 5,500 to 8,000 distinct CDR3 sequences; around half of them were found once. Around 25% of the sample lies in the top ten.

Specimen: CD4+ T cells from blood, cultured in vitro. The source is a human donor in good health.

This chain joins TRBV6-5 and TRBJ2-3, with 9 bases lining up with TRBD2. J gave up 4 bases and V 1 base, and 6 bases lay outside the gene matches. The length of the CDR3 is 16 residues. Looked up from germline, CDR1 is MNHEY and CDR2 is SVGAGI. The CDR3 here is CASSYYSGSSPDTQYF. CDR3 sequence (DNA): TGTGCCAGCAGTTACTATAGCGGGAGTTCCCCAGATACGCAGTATTTT.

This clonotype is labeled as medium-sized. The chain employs TRBV27 and TRBJ1-1, with TRBD1 matching over 8 bases. This CDR3 spans 13 amino acids. Germline-derived CDR1 and CDR2 are MNHEY and SMNVEV (reference sequence). V dropped 7 bases and J dropped 4; count of bases not matched to a gene: 5. CDR3 nucleotides: TGTGCCAGCACTAAAACAGGGGGCACTGAAGCTTTCTTT. It codes for CASTKTGGTEAFF.

The V gene is TRBV6-1, the J gene TRBJ2-7; possibly TRBD2 for D (6 bases). Trimming removed 4 bases at V and 4 bases at J, with 20 bases between. Germline values: CDR1 MNHNS, CDR2 SASEGT. This CDR3 region has 16 residues. CDR3 residues: CASSGRDKGRLYEQYF. The CDR3 DNA is TGTGCCAGCAGTGGACGCGATAAGGGGAGGTTGTACGAGCAGTACTTC.

This rearrangement joins TRBV20-1 to TRBJ2-7; TRBD1 or TRBD2 may be the D gene (5 bases each). CDR1 is DFQATT and CDR2 is SNEGSKA in the germline V gene (reference sequence). This CDR3 is built from 14 residues. Trimming shortened V by 6 bases and J by 6 bases, and 21 bases separated the two germline ends. This CDR3 is CSAMGNWDRAEQYF. CDR3 coding DNA: TGCAGTGCCATGGGCAACTGGGACCGAGCCGAGCAGTACTTC.

The chain has TRBV7-9 and TRBJ2-3, with D tentatively TRBD1 (6 bases). The V gene lost 5 bases and the J gene lost 1 base, with 16 bases spanning the gap. The CDR3 spans 16 residues. Germline-derived CDR1 and CDR2 are SEHNR and FQNEAQ (reference sequence). CDR3 nucleotide sequence: TGTGCCAGCAGCCGAGGGGACACCGGGGGCACAGATACGCAGTATTTT. Translated, it gives CASSRGDTGGTDTQYF. The full variable domain, in which reference TRBV7-9 and TRBJ2-3 provide the parts outside the CDR3, is DTGVSQNPRHKITKRGQNVTFRCDPISEHNRLYWYRQTLGQGPEFLTYFQNEAQLEKSRLLSDRFSAERPKGSFSTLEIQRTEQGDSAMYLCASSRGDTGGTDTQYFGPGTRLTVL.